The 2 T cell receptor beta chains given below trace back to one sample, sequenced in a study of control samples from healthy donors and cancer patients. Method: immunoSEQ multiplex PCR; TCRdb's copy keeps in-frame clones and lacks some. The sample records roughly 150,000 clones, 80% to 95% being singletons. The sequenced material came from blood. The origin of the receptors is a man aged 18 to 29 in good health.

The chain couples TRBV6-5 to TRBJ1-5, with D possibly TRBD1 on 6 matching bases. V dropped 0 bases and J dropped 2 bases, with 11 bases sitting between them. The CDR3 totals 16 residues. Germline-derived CDR1 and CDR2 are MNHEY and SVGAGI. The CDR3 loop is CASSYSRGIGNQPQHF. The DNA for the CDR3 is TGTGCCAGCAGTTACTCGAGGGGGATAGGCAATCAGCCCCAGCATTTT.

The J gene is TRBJ1-1, the V gene TRBV18, with D possibly matching TRBD1 (5 bases). In germline, CDR1 is KGHSH, CDR2 LQKENI. Deletions cut 2 bases from V and 4 bases from J, with 11 bases between. The length of the CDR3 is 14 residues. The CDR3 DNA follows: TGTGCCAGCTCACCATCGGGACTAGGCACTGAAGCTTTCTTT. As protein: CASSPSGLGTEAFF.